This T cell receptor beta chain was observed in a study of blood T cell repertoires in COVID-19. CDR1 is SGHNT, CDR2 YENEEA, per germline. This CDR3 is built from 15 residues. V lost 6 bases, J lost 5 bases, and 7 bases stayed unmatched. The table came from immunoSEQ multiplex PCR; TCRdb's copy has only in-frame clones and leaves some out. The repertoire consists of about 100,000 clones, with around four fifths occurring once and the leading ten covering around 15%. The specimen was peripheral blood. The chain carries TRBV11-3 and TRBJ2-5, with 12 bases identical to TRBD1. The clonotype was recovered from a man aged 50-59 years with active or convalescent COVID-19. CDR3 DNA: TGTGCCAGCAGGGGACAGGGGGCGCGGGCTGAGACCCAGTACTTC. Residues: CASRGQGARAETQYF.